This T cell receptor beta chain was sequenced in a study of identical twins. The CDR3 loop spans 16 amino acids. V shed 0 bases and J 6 bases; nucleotides not matched to a gene: 9. Germline loops: CDR1 SGHRS, CDR2 YFSETQ. TCRdb called the 5' RACE reads again in MiXCR, with one record for every CDR3 protein. The sample lists 450,000 to 650,000 distinct CDR3 sequences, over 8.5% seen once, with roughly 3% in the top ten. Study observations and caveats: Abundant beta clonotypes from cord blood had fewer insertions, unlike memory repertoires, which showed none. Models underestimated how often monozygotic twins shared out-of-frame TCR alpha.

To note about this clonotype: Its antigen remains unknown.

These same records also appear under a second study, on yellow fever vaccine responses in identical twins. This second report adds: Twins reportedly showed a vaccine T cell response that seemed partly convergent and partly personalized.

The sequence came from a woman younger than 30 in good health. Sequenced sample: PBMCs. The chain recombines TRBV5-1 with TRBJ1-2; 9 nucleotides agree with TRBD1. The CDR3 region has the DNA TGCGCCAGCAGCTTGGGGGGACAGGGTGTTAGCGATGGCTACACCTTC. This translates into CASSLGGQGVSDGYTF.